Described below is a single TCR beta chain sequence and its context. This clone was seen only a few times. Its antigen is not yet known. The record has no base qualities; no much larger clone is one base away. The data belong to a study of cytomegalovirus exposure and HLA in healthy donors (dated by TCRdb to about 2017). Broadly, across the study: An earlier analysis of approximately 590 of the donors reported about 290 Gb of sequence data and approximately 110 million unique TCR beta sequences from 150 million to 200 million T cells. An early release covering about 600 HLA-typed donors comprised approximately 290 gigabases of sequencing data and approximately 80 million unique TCR sequences. The genetic ancestry cluster associated with self-reported Caucasian donors included 81% of the roughly 410 genotyped donors. The study aimed to test whether signatures of past pathogen exposure could be identified by cataloging public T cell receptors. The study profiled the T cell repertoires of around 700 subjects by immunosequencing and related them to cytomegalovirus serostatus. A separate validation cohort of 100 to 150 different subjects was used in addition to the 666-subject first cohort. To predict cytomegalovirus infection status, the study brought together high-throughput TCR immunosequencing, statistical association of individual TCRs with disease status, and machine learning. In a later analysis, previously published TCR beta repertoires from 670 or so donors were re-analyzed and high-resolution HLA genotyping was added so that TCR occurrence patterns could be studied. Rather than using new phenotypic data, the later analysis identified candidate immune exposures from TCR beta sequences and from how often those sequences occurred across donors. To decide whether each TCR beta V gene segment behaved as functional or pseudogenic, an earlier analysis of approximately 620 of the donors relied on high-throughput TCR beta sequencing. Donor age, sex, ethnicity and CMV serostatus were compiled together with the repertoire data. A later genetic analysis took genome-wide SNP genotypes for about 65% of the 666 donors and used that subset as a discovery cohort. Every discovery cohort repertoire had been produced on one sequencing platform. Class I and class II HLA loci were covered by the typing at four-digit resolution. The number of typed donors differed by locus: about 620-640 for A, B, C, DRB1 and DQB1; some 500 for DQA1; 600 to 610 for DPA1; and some 450 for DPB1. Five DR-DQ haplotypes were treated as single units for association and clustering because of strong linkage in the cohort. On average, around 240,000 unique TCR beta nucleotide sequences were sequenced per donor among 350 to 400 genotyped donors of the cohort, with roughly 18% of those sequences being non-productive.

The cohort consisted of 670 or so healthy bone marrow donors. At the time of sampling, all cohort members were nominally healthy, though unrecorded immune exposures were likely present. The donor was CMV seropositive and was included in the group of 290 or so seropositive cohort members. A peripheral blood sample was collected from each donor, and TCR beta sequencing was performed on peripheral blood mononuclear cells. Genomic DNA was extracted from the blood cell samples with the Qiagen DNeasy Blood Extraction Kit. The method was the immunoSEQ multiplex PCR assay. For the multiplex PCR, a mixture combining 60 forward primers for TCR Vbeta segments and 13 reverse primers for TCR Jbeta segments was used. The CDR3 region of rearranged TCR beta genes was amplified from genomic DNA with a multiplex PCR assay. Amplified TCR beta libraries were sequenced as 87-base-pair reads on the Illumina HiSeq System. The original pipeline was this. In a later analysis, roughly 80 million unique TCR beta chains were counted across the 666 repertoires, and roughly 10 million of these chains were shared by at least two donors. Raw reads were error-corrected and collapsed into unique sequences with a nearest-neighbor algorithm that merged closely related sequences to remove PCR and sequencing errors. CDR3 sequences were aligned to IMGT reference sequences to assign V, D and J gene segments. For a sequence to be retained, a match of at least six nucleotides to both a V gene segment and a J gene segment was required. Rearrangements were classified as productive when the CDR3 lacked stop codons and remained in frame with V and J, and all other rearrangements were classified as non-productive. Following IMGT convention, CDR3 was defined as the stretch from the second conserved V-encoded cysteine up to the conserved J-encoded phenylalanine. In an earlier analysis of just under 600 of the donors, sequences lacking an unambiguous match to a single V gene segment were excluded. An earlier analysis of 450 to 650 of the donors called V segments functional above 56.7% productive rearrangements and segregating when the between-donor standard deviation exceeded 5%. A statistical classification framework was built for diagnosing cytomegalovirus status from the catalog of TCR beta chain sequences. V and J gene assignment, in a later analysis, came from comparing TCR nucleotide sequences with IMGT/GENE-DB human TR gene sequences. The TCRdist pipeline was used in a later analysis to assign CDR3 sequences and most-parsimonious VDJ recombination scenarios. A later analysis defined each TCR beta chain by its CDR3 amino acid sequence plus V-gene family, and excluded reads lacking a unique V-gene family. As a way to deal with suspected cross-contamination and a sequencing artifact, a later analysis dropped roughly 620 nucleotide sequences that were highly shared and had low generation probability. For each public chain, a later analysis derived a clonal expansion index from normalized ranks of inferred template counts within each repertoire. In a later analysis, generation probabilities were computed with a VDJ recombination model fitted to out-of-frame rearrangements, and the resulting probabilities were checked against IGoR. In a later analysis, TCR-TCR, TCR-HLA and TCR-CMV co-occurrence was scored with hypergeometric tests, and a repertoire-size bias correction was applied to TCR pairs. In a later analysis, false discovery rates were estimated by permuting HLA or CMV assignments 20 times. A later analysis grouped co-occurring TCRs with DBSCAN, adding TCRdist sequence similarity when clustering within HLA-allele-positive subsets. Co-occurrence clustering excluded repertoires with fewer than 30,000 or more than 120,000 public chains, plus five with anomalous nucleotide sharing. TCRdb provides this immuneACCESS table in a form limited to in-frame rearrangements. Some clones are lacking; in checked studies, under half of them reflect an unresolved V gene, and why the rest are absent is not known. The V and J calls and clone size come from that table; D and trimming were worked out from the DNA. The sample includes 150,000 or so clones, with over 80% observed a single time. Around 6.5% of the sample rests with the top ten.

Study-wide conclusions, independent of this receptor: Specific HLA alleles were associated with 16,951 TCR beta sequences at a false discovery rate of 0.05 in a later analysis. An association between a missense DCLRE1C variant and V-gene and J-gene trimming of TCR beta chains was found in a later genetic analysis and replicated in an independent cohort. The study listed 164 TCR beta chains as associated with cytomegalovirus. In a later analysis, HLA-associated TCR beta chains showed more clonal expansion and lower generation probabilities than non-associated chains that were equally common. Roughly uniform sequencing depth across donors was assumed in presence/absence analyses, although this assumption may not hold. Linkage disequilibrium might explain the correlated functional status among segregating V segments, but an unknown experimental factor could not be ruled out. A later analysis found that most CMV-associated TCR beta chains appeared HLA-restricted, with HLA associations seemingly driven largely by CMV exposure. The cohort was sequenced for TCR beta chains only, and without alpha or paired-chain data the features that could be detected were limited. Roughly 17 rarely observed V segments, including chromosome 9 orphons, were excluded from the earlier analysis of approximately 500 of the donors because counts were too low. According to a later analysis, TCR association rates differed among HLA loci, with DRB1 alleles showing the most associated TCRs and HLA-C alleles showing the fewest. In vitro tests confirmed that a few of the cytomegalovirus-associated TCR beta chains recognize cytomegalovirus antigens. The authors suggested that the approach could potentially be generalized to other disease states and immunological phenotypes. The classifier was reported to diagnose cytomegalovirus status with high specificity and sensitivity in both the original and validation cohorts. According to a later genetic analysis, donors in an Asian-associated ancestry cluster had fewer N-insertions in productive TCRs than the roughly 660-donor mean. In an earlier analysis of about 600 of the donors, most TCR beta V segments appeared in productive rearrangements about 90% or about 30% of the time, broadly matching IMGT annotations. When HLA alleles, especially DR and DQ, strongly co-occurred, attributing TCR associations to individual alleles was difficult. A further reported finding was that TCR beta sequences accurately predicted the HLA-A and HLA-B alleles for most subjects in the first cohort. Because HLA typing was unavailable for some donors at each locus, only the typed subset was used in association tests. For the cohort, immune exposure information was limited to CMV serostatus. The sequencing pipeline was judged likely to have produced a cluster of highly shared sequence variants as a technical artifact. Several of the top co-occurrence clusters appeared to be linked to parvovirus B19, influenza, CMV and Epstein-Barr virus, according to a later analysis. Most TCR sequences were seen in very few donors, while some public TCRs were found in many individuals.

The receptor was derived from a male donor in good health and CMV-seropositive. The sample comprised PBMCs.

The DNA reads TGTGCCAGTAGTACCCTCGGAGAGACCCAGTACTTC. This codes for CASSTLGETQYF. In this chain, TRBV19 is recombined with TRBJ2-5; the D gene is unclear. Relative to germline, V is 4 bases shorter and J is 4 bases shorter, with 7 bases between their ends. The CDR3 starts with the cysteine, ends with the phenylalanine, and has 12 residues. The DNA shown is the 36-base CDR3, in frame from base 1. Looking up the germline V gene (reference sequence) yields CDR1 LNHDA and CDR2 SQIVND. Where the CDR3 stops, the reference TRBV19 and TRBJ2-5 genes take over; the full variable domain is DGGITQSPKYLFRKEGQNVTLSCEQNLNHDAMYWYRQDPGQGLRLIYYSQIVNDFQKGDIAEGYSVSREKKESFPLTVTSAQKNPTAFYLCASSTLGETQYFGPGTRLLVL.